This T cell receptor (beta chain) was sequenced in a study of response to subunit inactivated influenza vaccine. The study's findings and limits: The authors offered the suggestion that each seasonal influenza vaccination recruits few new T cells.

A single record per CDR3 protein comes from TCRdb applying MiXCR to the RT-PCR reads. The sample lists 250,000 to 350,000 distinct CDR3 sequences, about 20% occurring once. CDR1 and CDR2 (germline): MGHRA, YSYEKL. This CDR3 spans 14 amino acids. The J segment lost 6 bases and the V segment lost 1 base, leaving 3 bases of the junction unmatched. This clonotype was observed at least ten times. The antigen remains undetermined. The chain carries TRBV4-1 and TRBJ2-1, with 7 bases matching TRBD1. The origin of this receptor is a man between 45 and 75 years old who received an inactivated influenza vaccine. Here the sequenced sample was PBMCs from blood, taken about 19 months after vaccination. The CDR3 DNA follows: TGCGCCAGCAGCCAAGGTCGGACAGGCAATGAGCAGTTCTTC. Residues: CASSQGRTGNEQFF.